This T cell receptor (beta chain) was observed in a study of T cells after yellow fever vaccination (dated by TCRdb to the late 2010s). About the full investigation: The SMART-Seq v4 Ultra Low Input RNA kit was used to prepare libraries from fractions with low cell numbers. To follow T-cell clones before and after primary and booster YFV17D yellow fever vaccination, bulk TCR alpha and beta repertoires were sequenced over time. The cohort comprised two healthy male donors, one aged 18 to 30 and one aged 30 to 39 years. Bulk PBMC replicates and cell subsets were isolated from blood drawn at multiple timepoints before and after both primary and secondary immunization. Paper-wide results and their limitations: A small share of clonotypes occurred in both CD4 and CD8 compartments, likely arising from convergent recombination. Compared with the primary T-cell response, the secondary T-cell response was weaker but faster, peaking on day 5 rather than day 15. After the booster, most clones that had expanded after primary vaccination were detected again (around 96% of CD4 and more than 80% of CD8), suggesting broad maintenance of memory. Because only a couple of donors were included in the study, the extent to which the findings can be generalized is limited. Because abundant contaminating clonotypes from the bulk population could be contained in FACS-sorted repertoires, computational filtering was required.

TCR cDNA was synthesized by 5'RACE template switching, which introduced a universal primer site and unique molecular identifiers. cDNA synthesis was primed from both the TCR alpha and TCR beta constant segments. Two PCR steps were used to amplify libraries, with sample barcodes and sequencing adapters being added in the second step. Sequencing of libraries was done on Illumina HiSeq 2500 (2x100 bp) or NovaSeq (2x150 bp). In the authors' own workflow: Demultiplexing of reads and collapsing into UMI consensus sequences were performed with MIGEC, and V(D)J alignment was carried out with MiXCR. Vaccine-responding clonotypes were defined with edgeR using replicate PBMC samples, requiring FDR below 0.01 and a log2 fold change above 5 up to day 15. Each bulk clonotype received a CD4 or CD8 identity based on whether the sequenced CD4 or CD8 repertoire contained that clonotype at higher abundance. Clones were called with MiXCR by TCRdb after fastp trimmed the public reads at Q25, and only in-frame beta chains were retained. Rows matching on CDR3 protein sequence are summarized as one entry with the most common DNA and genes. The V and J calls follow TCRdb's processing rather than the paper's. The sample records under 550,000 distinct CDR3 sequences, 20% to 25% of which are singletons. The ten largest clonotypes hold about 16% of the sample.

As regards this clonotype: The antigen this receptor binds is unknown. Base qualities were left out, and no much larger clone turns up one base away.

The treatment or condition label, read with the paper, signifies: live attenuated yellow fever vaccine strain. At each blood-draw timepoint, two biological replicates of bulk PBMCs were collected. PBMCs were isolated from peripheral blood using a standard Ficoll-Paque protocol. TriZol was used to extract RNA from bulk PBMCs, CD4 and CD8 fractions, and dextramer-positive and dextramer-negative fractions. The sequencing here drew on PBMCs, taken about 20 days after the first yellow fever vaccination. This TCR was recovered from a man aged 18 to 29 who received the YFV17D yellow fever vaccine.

At the DNA level, the sequence is TGTGCCAGCAGGAAACGCGGGACACAATCCTACGAGCAGTACTTC. Translated, this is CASRKRGTQSYEQYF. This chain joins TRBV12-3 or TRBV12-4 to TRBJ2-7; the D match is possibly TRBD1 or TRBD2, with 6 bases aligned in each. Measured from the cysteine to the phenylalanine, the CDR3 is 15 residues long. The only DNA kept is the CDR3, 45 bases in frame from the first base. At the junction V is shortened by 6 bases and J by 1 base, with 16 bases in between.